The 30 T cell receptor beta chains below come from one sample, sequenced in a study of T cell responses to AZD1222 COVID-19 vaccine (dated by TCRdb to the early 2020s). Receptor libraries were prepared by the immunoSEQ multiplex PCR assay. Entries here come from immuneACCESS through TCRdb and include only in-frame sequences with V and J called. Some clones fail to appear in such tables; in the studies checked, an unresolved V gene covers under half of the shortfall, and the cause of the remainder is unknown. This sample lists about 120,000 clones; around 87% were detected once. The ten largest clonotypes hold about 3.5% of the sample. The time point label, as the study defines it: baseline before first vaccination. The source material was peripheral blood, sampled on day 0 of AZD1222 vaccination. Receptors originate from an adult in good health.

This clone appeared once. The rearrangement links TRBV6-5 to TRBJ1-1; perhaps TRBD1 as D (5 bases). This CDR3 region has 14 residues. V was trimmed by 2 bases and J by 1 base, leaving 8 bases between them. CDR1 and CDR2 from the germline V gene are MNHEY and SVGAGI. The CDR3 nucleotides are TGTGCCAGCAGTTACACGGGGGGGAACACTGAAGCTTTCTTT. Protein sequence: CASSYTGGNTEAFF.

As to this clone: One junction end does not reproduce the germline sequence, and a read error may be involved. J is TRBJ2-7 and V is TRBV11-2, with a possible D match to TRBD2 (6 bases). The CDR3 has 16 amino acids. Germline lookup yields CDR1 SGHAT and CDR2 FQNNGV. The CDR3 loop is CASTLEGGTRPYEQYF. CDR3 DNA: TGTGCCAGCACCTTAGAAGGTGGGACTCGCCCCTACGAGCAGTACTTC. Full variable domain (remainder filled in from reference TRBV11-2 and TRBJ2-7): EAGVAQSPRYKIIEKRQSVAFWCNPISGHATLYWYQQILGQGPKLLIQFQNNGVVDDSQLPKDRFSAERLKGVDSTLKIQPAKLEDSAVYLCASTLEGGTRPYEQYFGPGTRLTVT.

A word on this clone: Other DNA sequences of this sample code for an identical CDR3. The CDR3 bases are TGTGCCAGCAGCGTTTTAGAGACCCAGTACTTC. It translates to CASSVLETQYF. V is TRBV2 and J is TRBJ2-5; no clear D gene. In germline, CDR1 is SNHLY, CDR2 FYNNEI. The V end was cut by 6 bases, the J end by 4 bases, with 6 bases between. This CDR3 contains 11 residues.

This chain joins TRBV21-1 and TRBJ2-7. TRBV21-1 is classified as a pseudogene. CDR3 length: 16 amino acids. The CDR3 DNA follows: TGTGCCAGCAGCAAAGATGGTGTGTGGATAGCCTACGAGCAGTACTTC. This translates into CASSKDGVWIAYEQYF.

This clone was detected once. The genes are TRBV5-4 and TRBJ1-2; 12 bases are a match to TRBD1. The CDR3 covers 19 residues. Losses at the gene ends were 4 bases for V and 3 bases for J; bases not matched to a gene: 16. Germline CDR1 is SGHNT and CDR2 is YYREEE (reference sequence). DNA of the CDR3: TGTGCCAGCAGCGCTCCGGGACAGGGGGCGGTTTCCGCCTACTATGGCTACACCTTC. It is translated as CASSAPGQGAVSAYYGYTF. Variable domain in full (rest from reference TRBV5-4 and TRBJ1-2): ETGVTQSPTHLIKTRGQQVTLRCSSQSGHNTVSWYQQALGQGPQFIFQYYREEENGRGNFPPRFSGLQFPNYSSELNVNALELDDSALYLCASSAPGQGAVSAYYGYTFGSGTRLTVV.

The chain carries TRBV5-4 and TRBJ2-3; 14 nucleotides align to TRBD2. V shed 3 bases and J 6 bases; nucleotides not matched to a gene: 6. CDR1 is SGHNT and CDR2 is YYREEE in the germline V gene (reference sequence). The CDR3 length is 16 residues. In DNA form, the CDR3 reads TGTGCCAGCAGCTATGGACTAGCGGGGGGTGCGGATACGCAGTATTTT. Amino acids: CASSYGLAGGADTQYF.

The gene calls are TRBV3-1 (or the pseudogene TRBV3-2) and TRBJ1-1; D ambiguous. Trimming left V 0 bases short and J 10 bases short, with 15 bases between. The CDR3 contains 14 residues. Germline CDR1 reads LGHDT; CDR2 reads YNNKEL (reference sequence). In nucleotides, the CDR3 is TGTGCCAGCAGCCAAGATTCAGGTAAGGGAGCAGCTTTCTTT. Translation gives CASSQDSGKGAAFF.

The chain joins TRBV18 to TRBJ1-1, with D hard to call. The CDR3 has 13 amino acids. V was shortened by 4 bases and J by 2 bases, with 8 bases between the two germline ends. CDR1 and CDR2 (germline): KGHSH, LQKENI. The CDR3 nucleotides read TGTGCCAGCTCACTTGGGGATAACACTGAAGCTTTCTTT. Its protein product is CASSLGDNTEAFF.

The chain combines TRBV6-6 with TRBJ1-1; 9 bases line up with TRBD1. CDR1 is MNHNY, CDR2 SVGAGI, per germline (reference sequence). V was clipped by 2 bases and J by 0 bases; unmatched bases: 4. This CDR3 has 16 residues. This chain's CDR3 is CASSYPQGALNTEAFF. CDR3 DNA sequence: TGTGCCAGCAGTTACCCACAGGGGGCCCTGAACACTGAAGCTTTCTTT.

The chain uses TRBV6-5 and TRBJ1-5, with a tentative D call TRBD1 (6 bases). In germline, CDR1 is MNHEY, CDR2 SVGAGI. The CDR3 is made up of 15 amino acids. V lost 7 bases and J 3 bases, leaving 16 bases between the germline ends. The CDR3 sequence is CASKESGAANQPQHF. CDR3 sequence (DNA): TGTGCCAGCAAGGAATCAGGGGCGGCCAATCAGCCCCAGCATTTT.

The rearrangement links TRBV4-1 to TRBJ2-6; 10 nucleotides match TRBD1. V lost 4 bases, J lost 1 base, and 13 bases stayed unmatched. This CDR3 region has 20 residues. Germline CDR1 MGHRA, CDR2 YSYEKL. The CDR3 sequence: CASSPQRLGQGFSGANVLTF. DNA for the CDR3: TGCGCCAGCAGCCCCCAAAGGCTGGGACAGGGGTTTTCTGGGGCCAACGTCCTGACTTTC.

The J gene is TRBJ1-6, the V gene TRBV3-1 (or the pseudogene TRBV3-2), with TRBD1 matching over 7 bases. Germline V gene lookup returns CDR1 LGHDT and CDR2 YNNKEL (reference sequence). V dropped 3 bases and J dropped 0; count of bases not matched to a gene: 5. The CDR3 runs to 17 residues. The CDR3 coding sequence is TGTGCCAGCAGCCAGCCGGGACAGAGCTCCTATAATTCACCCCTCCACTTT. Protein product: CASSQPGQSSYNSPLHF.

This chain joins TRBV2 and TRBJ1-1; 9 bases align to TRBD1. J was trimmed by 4 bases and V by 3 bases; bases with no gene match: 3. The CDR3 runs 14 residues. In germline, CDR1 is SNHLY, CDR2 FYNNEI. The CDR3 is CASSELTGGTEAFF. Written as DNA, the CDR3 is TGTGCCAGCAGTGAGTTGACAGGGGGCACTGAAGCTTTCTTT.

The rearrangement links TRBV27 to TRBJ1-1; the match to TRBD1 covers 7 bases. The J segment lost 6 bases and the V segment lost 5 bases, leaving 12 bases of the junction unmatched. Germline V gene lookup returns CDR1 MNHEY and CDR2 SMNVEV (reference sequence). The CDR3 loop spans 15 amino acids. CDR3 region: CASSERQGLLPEAFF. The DNA for the CDR3 is TGTGCCAGCAGTGAGCGACAGGGTCTCCTCCCTGAAGCTTTCTTT.

The chain carries TRBV23-1 and TRBJ1-5; D may be TRBD1 (6 bases). TRBV23-1 has ORF status, its function being uncertain. Trimming left V 4 bases short and J 0 bases short, with 19 bases between. This CDR3 comprises 18 residues. DNA for the CDR3: TGCGCCAGCAGTCCCTCGGGGGGGACATTCTTTAGCAATCAGCCCCAGCATTTT. It yields the protein CASSPSGGTFFSNQPQHF.

The chain combines TRBV5-6 with TRBJ1-5; 10 bases line up with TRBD1. J was trimmed by 3 bases and V by 4 bases; bases with no gene match: 7. The CDR3 has 16 amino acids. Germline loops: CDR1 SGHDT, CDR2 YYEEEE. The CDR3 DNA follows: TGTGCCAGCAGCCCTGGGACAGGGGCCTACAATCAGCCCCAGCATTTT. Residues: CASSPGTGAYNQPQHF.

This clone was detected only a few times. V and J are TRBV6-5 and TRBJ2-1, with TRBD2 as a possible D gene (6 bases). V lost 0 bases to trimming and J lost 2 bases, with 8 bases between them. Per germline, CDR1 MNHEY and CDR2 SVGAGI. This CDR3 region has 15 residues. In nucleotides, the CDR3 is TGTGCCAGCAGTTACTCGTGGGGGGCCTACAATGAGCAGTTCTTC. This encodes CASSYSWGAYNEQFF.

This chain connects TRBV23-1 to TRBJ1-1, with TRBD1 matching over 8 bases. TRBV23-1 is an ORF, with its function uncertain. CDR3 length: 14 residues. Trimming at V came to 5 bases and at J to 7 bases, leaving 9 bases not matched to a gene. The CDR3 DNA sequence: TGCGCCAGCAGTAAGCTCGGACAGGGCATTGAAGCTTTCTTT. This gives the protein CASSKLGQGIEAFF.

This clone turned up a few times. This chain connects TRBV12-5 to TRBJ1-1; the D gene is possibly TRBD1 (6 bases). CDR1 LGHNT and CDR2 FRNRAP come from the germline V gene. The CDR3 spans 18 residues. The ends were cut back, 3 bases at V and 1 base at J, with 21 bases in the middle. The CDR3 loop is CASGFGTKDSSSNTEAFF. The DNA of the CDR3 is TGTGCTAGTGGTTTCGGGACTAAGGACAGCTCTTCGAACACTGAAGCTTTCTTT. The complete variable domain, with remaining parts taken from reference TRBV12-5 and TRBJ1-1, reads DARVTQTPRHKVTEMGQEVTMRCQPILGHNTVFWYRQTMMQGLELLAYFRNRAPLDDSGMPKDRFSAEMPDATLATLKIQPSEPRDSAVYFCASGFGTKDSSSNTEAFFGQGTRLTVV.

The V and J genes are TRBV3-1 (or the pseudogene TRBV3-2) and TRBJ2-5; D possibly corresponds to TRBD2 (5 bases). Trimming cost V 6 bases and J 2 bases, with 10 bases left between them. The CDR3 totals 13 residues. CDR1 and CDR2 from the germline V gene are LGHDT and YNNKEL (reference sequence). The CDR3 protein is CASSVGGQETQYF. For the CDR3, the DNA is TGTGCCAGCAGTGTCGGCGGGCAAGAGACCCAGTACTTC.

The V and J genes are TRBV5-5 and TRBJ1-2; 7 nucleotides agree with TRBD1. The CDR3 has 13 amino acids. The V gene end was trimmed by 4 bases and the J gene end by 4 bases; junction bases not matched to a gene: 4. The V gene's germline CDR1 is SGHKS and CDR2 YYEKEE (reference sequence). CDR3 bases: TGTGCCAGCAGCCCGGACAGGCCCTATGGCTACACCTTC. This sequence encodes CASSPDRPYGYTF.

The rearrangement joins TRBV21-1 to TRBJ1-1. TRBV21-1 represents a pseudogene. The CDR3 covers 16 residues. CDR3 residues: CASSPCELKGNTEAFF. CDR3 coding DNA: TGTGCCAGCAGCCCCTGCGAGCTTAAGGGGAACACTGAAGCTTTCTTT.

The gene calls are TRBV5-1 and TRBJ1-6; possible D gene TRBD1, 5 bases. Germline V lookup: CDR1 SGHRS, CDR2 YFSETQ. The CDR3 totals 15 residues. Trimming took 1 base from V and 6 from J, leaving 11 bases between them. The CDR3 reads CASSLSGTSNSPLHF. Here the CDR3 DNA reads TGCGCCAGCAGCTTGTCCGGGACCTCTAATTCACCCCTCCACTTT.

V usage is TRBV6-1 and J usage is TRBJ1-5; possibly TRBD1 for D (6 bases). Trimming cost V 3 bases and J 1 base, with 10 bases left between them. The CDR3 has 15 residues. Germline V gene lookup returns CDR1 MNHNS and CDR2 SASEGT. Here the CDR3 reads CASSETGNSNQPQHF. CDR3 DNA sequence: TGTGCCAGCAGTGAGACAGGAAACAGCAATCAGCCCCAGCATTTT.

The chain links TRBV7-8 to TRBJ2-5, with D perhaps TRBD1 (5 bases). Trimming stripped 3 bases from V and 2 bases from J, with 13 bases between. CDR3 length: 15 amino acids. CDR1 and CDR2 (germline): SGHVS, FQNEAQ. The CDR3 sequence is CASSFGTGPQETQYF. The CDR3 DNA sequence: TGTGCCAGCAGCTTTGGCACAGGTCCGCAAGAGACCCAGTACTTC.

This chain links TRBV29-1 with TRBJ2-6, with D perhaps TRBD1 or TRBD2 (5 bases each). The CDR3 is 14 residues long. V lost 2 bases, J lost 4 bases, and 9 bases lay in between. The germline CDR1 and CDR2 sequences are SQVTM and ANQGSEA. The CDR3 spells CSVERGAGANVLTF. In DNA form, the CDR3 reads TGCAGCGTTGAAAGAGGGGCCGGGGCCAACGTCCTGACTTTC.

The gene calls are TRBV2 and TRBJ1-3; TRBD1 agrees at 7 bases. Germline-derived CDR1 and CDR2 are SNHLY and FYNNEI. The CDR3 sequence is 17 residues long. The J segment lost 4 bases and the V segment lost 10 bases, leaving 19 bases of the junction unmatched. The CDR3 is CAITTGAVRSLGNTIYF. As DNA, the CDR3 is TGTGCCATAACCACAGGGGCAGTTAGGTCGCTAGGAAACACCATATATTTT.

This clone appeared a few times. The chain has TRBV2 and TRBJ1-5, with D tentatively TRBD1 (5 bases). Trimming removed 1 base from V and 7 bases from J, with 11 bases in between. Germline assignment: CDR1 SNHLY and CDR2 FYNNEI. CDR3 length: 14 amino acids. The CDR3 sequence: CASSEGEGRQPQHF. CDR3 DNA sequence: TGTGCCAGCAGTGAAGGTGAGGGACGACAGCCCCAGCATTTT.

The chain carries TRBV18 and TRBJ1-3; maybe TRBD1 (5 bases). There are 17 residues in the CDR3. V lost 4 bases and J 3 bases, leaving 19 bases between the germline ends. The germline gives CDR1 KGHSH, CDR2 LQKENI. In nucleotides, the CDR3 is TGTGCCAGCTCACTAACTGGCGTCAGGGCAAATGGAAACACCATATATTTT. Protein: CASSLTGVRANGNTIYF.

This chain links TRBV12-3 or TRBV12-4 with TRBJ1-2, with no clear D. Trimming removed 2 bases from V and 7 bases from J, with 5 bases in between. The CDR3 has 11 residues. The chain's CDR3 is CASSLIGGYTF. The CDR3 DNA follows: TGTGCCAGCAGTTTAATAGGTGGCTACACCTTC.